These 10 T cell receptor beta chains were all obtained from the same sample, sequenced in a study of T cells in tuberculosis. Time point noted: new active TB diagnosis, blood taken before or within 7 days of starting treatment. TCRdb's table, derived via immunoSEQ multiplex PCR, lists solely in-frame clones and lacks some. The sample records roughly 34,000 clones, 87% being singletons. The sample consisted of PBMCs, taken at tuberculosis diagnosis. Receptors originate from an adult with tuberculosis.

This chain uses TRBV5-1 with TRBJ2-5, with 12 bases aligning to TRBD2. The length of the CDR3 is 14 residues. Per germline, CDR1 SGHRS and CDR2 YFSETQ. The V and J ends lost 4 bases and 4 bases, in that order; junction bases with no gene match: 2. The CDR3 DNA reads as TGCGCCAGCAGCGGGGGACTAGCGGGAGAGACCCAGTACTTC. This translates into CASSGGLAGETQYF.

In this sample, this clone turned up once. V and J are TRBV6-5 and TRBJ2-7; 8 nucleotides align to TRBD1. The CDR3 sequence is 13 residues long. V was pared by 5 bases and J by 4 bases, with 4 bases of the junction left unmatched. Germline V gene lookup returns CDR1 MNHEY and CDR2 SVGAGI. Written as DNA, the CDR3 is TGTGCCAGCAGTAGGACAGGGAGGTACGAGCAGTACTTC. Its protein product is CASSRTGRYEQYF.

V gene TRBV2 combines with J gene TRBJ1-3; 8 bases map to TRBD1. The CDR3 spans 13 residues. The V gene's germline CDR1 is SNHLY and CDR2 FYNNEI. V lost 6 bases and J lost 4; bases outside the gene matches: 2. CDR3 amino acids: CASSQGAGNTIYF. The CDR3 nucleotides are TGTGCCAGCAGCCAGGGGGCGGGAAACACCATATATTTT. Looking up the rest from reference TRBV2 and TRBJ1-3 gives the full variable domain: EPEVTQTPSHQVTQMGQEVILRCVPISNHLYFYWYRQILGQKVEFLVSFYNNEISEKSEIFDDQFSVERPDGSNFTLKIRSTKLEDSAMYFCASSQGAGNTIYFGEGSWLTVV.

The rearrangement links TRBV30 to TRBJ2-5; no clear D. Germline assignment: CDR1 GTSNPN and CDR2 SVGIG (reference sequence). V was trimmed by 5 bases and J by 2 bases, leaving 6 bases between them. The CDR3 loop spans 11 amino acids. The CDR3 DNA is TGTGCCTGGTCCCCGCAAGAGACCCAGTACTTC. Protein product: CAWSPQETQYF.

The chain links TRBV14 to TRBJ1-2, with 10 positions matching TRBD1. V trimming: 6 bases; J trimming: 3 bases; junction bases outside the gene matches: 10. CDR3 length: 16 residues. Germline CDR1 SGHDN, CDR2 FVKESK. CDR3 DNA sequence: TGTGCCAGCAGAAGTACCGGGACAGGGGTGGACTATGGCTACACCTTC. The encoded protein is CASRSTGTGVDYGYTF. Full variable domain (remainder filled in from reference TRBV14 and TRBJ1-2): EAGVTQFPSHSVIEKGQTVTLRCDPISGHDNLYWYRRVMGKEIKFLLHFVKESKQDESGMPNNRFLAERTGGTYSTLKVQPAELEDSGVYFCASRSTGTGVDYGYTFGSGTRLTVV.

About this clone itself: The junction shows a germline mismatch at one end, possibly a read error. The rearrangement links TRBV7-7 to TRBJ2-7; D is possibly TRBD1 (6 bases). Germline V gene data show CDR1 as SSHAT and CDR2 as FNYEAQ (reference sequence). The CDR3 sequence is 15 residues long. As DNA, the CDR3 is TGTGCTAGCAGCTTAGCGCCAGGGGCCACCTACGAGCAGTACTTC. Encoded protein: CASSLAPGATYEQYF.

This chain joins TRBV28 and TRBJ2-7, with D perhaps TRBD1 (7 bases). Germline V lookup: CDR1 MDHEN, CDR2 SYDVKM. V was clipped by 4 bases and J by 5 bases, with 18 bases between them. The CDR3 consists of 15 residues. CDR3 loop: CASSYSGRGEDEQYF. CDR3 in DNA: TGTGCCAGCAGTTACTCGGGCAGGGGGGAGGACGAGCAGTACTTC.

V is TRBV5-1 and J is TRBJ1-1; D possibly corresponds to TRBD1 (6 bases). This CDR3 is built from 15 residues. Germline V gene sequence: CDR1 SGHRS, CDR2 YFSETQ. The V and J ends lost 0 bases and 1 base respectively, with 10 bases between them. The CDR3 spells CASSLAGAGNTEAFF. In nucleotides, the CDR3 is TGCGCCAGCAGCTTGGCAGGGGCAGGGAACACTGAAGCTTTCTTT.

The chain recombines TRBV7-9 with TRBJ2-1, with TRBD1 matching 9 bases. The CDR3 is 18 residues long. Looked up from germline, CDR1 is SEHNR and CDR2 is FQNEAQ (reference sequence). V trimming: 8 bases; J trimming: 2 bases; junction bases outside the gene matches: 16. Here the CDR3 DNA reads TGTGCCAGCGCGGGACAGGGTGGAGGACAAAGTACCTACAATGAGCAGTTCTTC. Residues: CASAGQGGGQSTYNEQFF.

The chain recombines TRBV15 with TRBJ2-1; tentatively, D is TRBD2 (6 bases). CDR1 and CDR2 from the germline V gene are LNHNV and YYDKDF (reference sequence). Trimming took off 1 base at V and 8 bases at J, with 15 bases between the two ends. The CDR3 loop spans 15 amino acids. CDR3 loop: CATSRVGGTGDEQFF. DNA for the CDR3: TGTGCCACCAGCAGAGTTGGCGGGACGGGCGATGAGCAGTTCTTC.